Listed here are 6 T cell receptor beta chains from one sample, sequenced in a study of T cell changes during pregnancy in multiple sclerosis. The method was immunoSEQ multiplex PCR; TCRdb's version includes in-frame clones alone and lacks a portion of them. The data hold about 70,000 clones, with approximately 92% observed a single time. The sample consisted of peripheral blood, taken before pregnancy. These receptors were obtained from a female donor with multiple sclerosis, enrolled in a pregnancy study.

V is TRBV6-5 and J is TRBJ2-7, with D possibly matching TRBD2 (5 bases). CDR1 and CDR2 from the germline V gene are MNHEY and SVGAGI. The CDR3 is made up of 16 amino acids. The V end lost 2 bases, the J end lost 0 bases, and 14 bases lay between the germline ends. CDR3 sequence reads: CASSYSSSGSSYEQYF. The CDR3 DNA reads as TGTGCCAGCAGTTACAGTAGCAGCGGAAGCTCCTACGAGCAGTACTTC.

The rearrangement joins TRBV19 to TRBJ2-3; 7 positions match TRBD2. The germline V gene has CDR1 LNHDA and CDR2 SQIVND (reference sequence). Trimming cost V 4 bases and J 3 bases; bases outside gene matches: 4. The CDR3 runs 14 residues. The CDR3 DNA follows: TGTGCCAGTAGTACCCTAGCGGAGACAGATACGCAGTATTTT. Amino acid sequence: CASSTLAETDTQYF. The entire variable domain, with the rest obtained from reference TRBV19 and TRBJ2-3, is as follows: DGGITQSPKYLFRKEGQNVTLSCEQNLNHDAMYWYRQDPGQGLRLIYYSQIVNDFQKGDIAEGYSVSREKKESFPLTVTSAQKNPTAFYLCASSTLAETDTQYFGPGTRLTVL.

The chain joins TRBV7-3 to TRBJ2-5; D might be TRBD2 (6 bases). Trimming left V 2 bases short and J 3 bases short, with 22 bases between. The CDR3 consists of 18 residues. CDR1 is SGHTA, CDR2 FQGTGA, per germline. In nucleotides, the CDR3 is TGTGCCAGCAGCTTAGGGGGGAGAGCAGGGTCAAGAAAAGAGACCCAGTACTTC. It is translated as CASSLGGRAGSRKETQYF.

The V and J genes are TRBV7-9 and TRBJ2-7; 10 nucleotides align to TRBD2. Germline-derived CDR1 and CDR2 are SEHNR and FQNEAQ (reference sequence). V gave up 5 bases and J gave up 6 bases; unmatched junction bases: 4. This CDR3 contains 13 residues. The CDR3 nucleotides read TGTGCCAGCAGCGGAGCGGGAGGGCTCGAGCAGTACTTC. It is translated as CASSGAGGLEQYF.

The gene calls are TRBV27 and TRBJ1-1, with 8 bases fitting TRBD1. In germline, CDR1 is MNHEY, CDR2 SMNVEV (reference sequence). The CDR3 is 15 residues long. V lost 4 bases and J lost 5; bases outside the gene matches: 9. In nucleotides, the CDR3 is TGTGCCAGCAGTTATGCGGACAGGGTTGTGACTGAAGCTTTCTTT. This sequence encodes CASSYADRVVTEAFF.

The rearrangement links TRBV9 to TRBJ2-1, with 10 bases lining up with TRBD2. CDR1 and CDR2 (germline): SGDLS, YYNGEE. V lost 0 bases to trimming and J lost 8 bases; unmatched junction nucleotides: 5. The CDR3 loop spans 15 amino acids. This CDR3 is CASSVATSGIYEQFF. For the CDR3, the DNA is TGTGCCAGCAGCGTAGCCACTAGCGGGATTTATGAGCAGTTCTTC. Full variable domain (remainder filled in from reference TRBV9 and TRBJ2-1): DSGVTQTPKHLITATGQRVTLRCSPRSGDLSVYWYQQSLDQGLQFLIQYYNGEERAKGNILERFSAQQFPDLHSELNLSSLELGDSALYFCASSVATSGIYEQFFGPGTRLTVL.